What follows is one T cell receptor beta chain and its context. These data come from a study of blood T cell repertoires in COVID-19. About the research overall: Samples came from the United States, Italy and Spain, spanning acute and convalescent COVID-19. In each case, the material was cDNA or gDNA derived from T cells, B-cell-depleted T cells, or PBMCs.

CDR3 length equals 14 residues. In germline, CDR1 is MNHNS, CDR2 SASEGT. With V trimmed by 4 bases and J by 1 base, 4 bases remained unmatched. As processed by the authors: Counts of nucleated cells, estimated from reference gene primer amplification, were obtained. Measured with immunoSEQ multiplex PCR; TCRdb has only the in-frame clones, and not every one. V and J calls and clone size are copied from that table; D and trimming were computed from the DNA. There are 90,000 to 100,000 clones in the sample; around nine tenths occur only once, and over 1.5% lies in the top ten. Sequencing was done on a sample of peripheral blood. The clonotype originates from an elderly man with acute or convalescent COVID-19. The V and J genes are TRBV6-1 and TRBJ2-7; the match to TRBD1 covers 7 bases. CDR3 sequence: CASSGTGGSYEQYF. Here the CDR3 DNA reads TGTGCCAGCAGTGGGACAGGTGGGTCCTACGAGCAGTACTTC.